Below, 31 T cell receptor beta chains from the same sample are listed, as sequenced in a study of long-term antiretroviral therapy in people with HIV. With survey level as its setting, the immunoSEQ assay was v3.0. Clones were sequenced by immunoSEQ multiplex PCR, and TCRdb holds only the in-frame ones, with some missing. In the table there are 25,000 to 30,000 clones, roughly 93% of which are singletons. The sample consisted of unsorted PBMCs, taken approximately 6.3 years after starting antiretroviral therapy. The receptors shown here come from a woman aged 40 to 50 with HIV.

This clone appeared once. The chain is built from TRBV5-6 and TRBJ2-5, with 9 positions matching TRBD1. CDR3 length equals 13 residues. In germline, CDR1 is SGHDT, CDR2 YYEEEE. Unmatched junction bases numbered 7, after V lost 9 bases and J lost 4 bases. In DNA form, the CDR3 reads TGTGCCACCGGGGACAGGGTTCGAGAGACCCAGTACTTC. Amino acids: CATGDRVRETQYF. Full variable domain (rest looked up from reference TRBV5-6 and TRBJ2-5): DAGVTQSPTHLIKTRGQQVTLRCSPKSGHDTVSWYQQALGQGPQFIFQYYEEEERQRGNFPDRFSGHQFPNYSSELNVNALLLGDSALYLCATGDRVRETQYFGPGTRLLVL.

V gene TRBV19 combines with J gene TRBJ2-7; D perhaps matches TRBD1 (5 bases). The CDR3 is 12 amino acids. With 3 bases removed from V and 5 bases from J, the gap between germline ends came to 8 bases. Germline CDR1 LNHDA, CDR2 SQIVND (reference sequence). The CDR3 protein is CASSIKGNEQYF. Here the CDR3 DNA reads TGTGCCAGTAGTATCAAGGGGAACGAGCAGTACTTC.

V gene TRBV30 combines with J gene TRBJ1-2; 12 bases match TRBD1. Losses at the gene ends were 4 bases for V and 13 bases for J; bases not matched to a gene: 13. The CDR3 spans 14 residues. From germline, CDR1 is GTSNPN and CDR2 SVGIG (reference sequence). CDR3 region: CAWTHRRGQGALTF. DNA for the CDR3: TGTGCCTGGACTCACAGGAGGGGACAGGGGGCTCTCACCTTC.

The chain uses TRBV6-1 and TRBJ1-5, with D unresolved. V shed 8 bases and J shed 0 bases, with 14 bases lying between them. The CDR3 is made up of 15 amino acids. CDR1 is MNHNS, CDR2 SASEGT, per germline. CDR3 sequence reads: CASVRVYYSNQPQHF. The CDR3 DNA reads TGTGCCAGCGTCCGGGTCTACTATAGCAATCAGCCCCAGCATTTT.

The rearrangement uses TRBV9 and TRBJ2-1; 10 bases match TRBD2. The CDR3 has 15 amino acids. Germline lookup yields CDR1 SGDLS and CDR2 YYNGEE. The V gene end was trimmed by 4 bases and the J gene end by 9 bases; junction bases not matched to a gene: 10. For the CDR3, the DNA is TGTGCCAGCAGCCCACTAGCGGGGCCGCGGGGTGAGCAGTTCTTC. This codes for CASSPLAGPRGEQFF.

The chain has TRBV5-1 and TRBJ2-1, with 12 bases that match TRBD2. Germline V lookup: CDR1 SGHRS, CDR2 YFSETQ. The V and J ends lost 7 bases and 6 bases, in that order; junction bases with no gene match: 11. CDR3 length: 16 amino acids. For the CDR3, the DNA is TGCGCCAGCCTCCCCGGACTAGCGGGGAACGTCAATGAGCAGTTCTTC. Its translation is CASLPGLAGNVNEQFF.

This CDR3 reads CASSISRETQYF. Written as DNA, the CDR3 is TGTGCCAGCTCCATATCACGGGAGACCCAGTACTTC. The chain couples TRBV18 to TRBJ2-5; no reliable D call. Germline lookup yields CDR1 KGHSH and CDR2 LQKENI. The ends were cut back, 6 bases at V and 5 bases at J, with 10 bases in the middle. The CDR3 sequence is 12 residues long.

J is TRBJ2-2 and V is TRBV9; 8 nucleotides match TRBD1. V trimming: 5 bases; J trimming: 4 bases; junction bases outside the gene matches: 7. The CDR3 length is 15 residues. Germline assignment: CDR1 SGDLS and CDR2 YYNGEE. This chain's CDR3 is CASRAGGAGTGELFF. CDR3 DNA sequence: TGTGCCAGCAGGGCAGGGGGCGCCGGCACCGGGGAGCTGTTTTTT.

This clone was seen a few times. The chain uses TRBV30 and TRBJ1-5; no firm D call. This CDR3 is 13 amino acids long. V was shortened by 2 bases and J by 0 bases, with 5 bases between the two germline ends. The germline CDR1 and CDR2 sequences are GTSNPN and SVGIG (reference sequence). The CDR3: CAWSYSSNQPQHF. The CDR3 region has the DNA TGTGCCTGGAGTTATTCTAGCAATCAGCCCCAGCATTTT.

The V gene is TRBV7-2, the J gene TRBJ2-5, with 7 bases lining up with TRBD2. The V gene's germline CDR1 is SGHTA and CDR2 FQGNSA. Trimming took 4 bases from V and 1 from J; bases not matched to a gene: 12. The length of the CDR3 is 17 residues. The CDR3 reads CASSSPSGVGGQETQYF. The CDR3 bases are TGTGCCAGCAGCTCTCCAAGCGGGGTCGGAGGCCAAGAGACCCAGTACTTC.

This clone was recorded once. The chain employs TRBV5-1 and TRBJ1-2, with no clear D. The germline V gene has CDR1 SGHRS and CDR2 YFSETQ. The V gene lost 0 bases and the J gene lost 4 bases, with 10 bases spanning the gap. The CDR3 contains 14 residues. CDR3 nucleotide sequence: TGCGCCAGCAGCTTGGAGGGTCACCTCTATGGCTACACCTTC. Protein sequence: CASSLEGHLYGYTF.

V is TRBV15 and J is TRBJ2-7, with TRBD1 identical over 9 bases. The CDR3 runs to 15 residues. The trim removed 5 bases at V and 7 bases at J, leaving 12 bases unmatched. Germline-derived CDR1 and CDR2 are LNHNV and YYDKDF (reference sequence). The CDR3 DNA is TGTGCCACCAGCTTTCCCGGGACAGGGACGAGGGAGCAGTACTTC. Translation gives CATSFPGTGTREQYF.

The chain uses TRBV7-8 and TRBJ1-6, with a possible D match to TRBD1 (5 bases). Germline V lookup: CDR1 SGHVS, CDR2 FQNEAQ. The length of the CDR3 is 16 residues. V lost 3 bases and J lost 9, with 18 bases in between. CDR3 loop: CASSLGAGFRSSPLHF. In nucleotides, the CDR3 is TGTGCCAGCAGCTTGGGTGCAGGGTTCAGGTCTTCACCCCTCCACTTT.

The CDR3 sequence: CASSRLPGSTSPLHF. In DNA form, the CDR3 reads TGTGCCAGCAGCCGCCTCCCAGGTTCCACTTCACCCCTCCACTTT. The chain links TRBV7-2 to TRBJ1-6; D call uncertain. The CDR3 runs 15 residues. V gave up 5 bases and J gave up 9 bases, with 17 bases separating them. From germline, CDR1 is SGHTA and CDR2 FQGNSA. Combining the CDR3 with reference TRBV7-2 and TRBJ1-6 gives the whole variable domain GAGVSQSPSNKVTEKGKDVELRCDPISGHTALYWYRQSLGQGLEFLIYFQGNSAPDKSGLPSDRFSAERTGGSVSTLTIQRTQQEDSAVYLCASSRLPGSTSPLHFGNGTRLTVT.

This rearrangement joins TRBV15 to TRBJ2-3; D is unresolved. The CDR3 is 13 amino acids. Trimming removed 0 bases from V and 8 bases from J, with 9 bases in between. CDR1 is LNHNV and CDR2 is YYDKDF in the germline V gene (reference sequence). CDR3 DNA: TGTGCCACCAGCAGAGATGGATACGGTACGCAGTATTTT. Its protein product is CATSRDGYGTQYF. Full variable domain (outside the CDR3, taken from reference TRBV15 and TRBJ2-3): DAMVIQNPRYQVTQFGKPVTLSCSQTLNHNVMYWYQQKSSQAPKLLFHYYDKDFNNEADTPDNFQSRRPNTSFCFLDIRSPGLGDTAMYLCATSRDGYGTQYFGPGTRLTVL.

The count of this clone is one. V is TRBV5-4 and J is TRBJ1-6; weak D call: TRBD1 (6 bases). V lost 4 bases and J lost 7, with 12 bases in between. The CDR3 contains 14 residues. CDR1 SGHNT and CDR2 YYREEE come from the germline V gene (reference sequence). The CDR3 DNA sequence: TGTGCCAGCAGCGGGGGGGCTCGGAATTCACCCCTCCACTTT. Its translation: CASSGGARNSPLHF.

The chain couples TRBV19 to TRBJ2-2; the match to TRBD2 covers 9 bases. The CDR3 is 19 amino acids. The V gene's germline CDR1 is LNHDA and CDR2 SQIVND (reference sequence). Losses at the gene ends were 7 bases for V and 0 bases for J; bases not matched to a gene: 15. The CDR3 protein is CASIASGGRKPANTGELFF. The CDR3, as DNA: TGTGCCAGTATCGCCAGCGGGGGGCGAAAACCCGCGAACACCGGGGAGCTGTTTTTT.

This chain joins TRBV30 and TRBJ1-1; no reliable D call. Between the trimmed V and J ends, which lost 4 bases and 0 bases, there was a span of 15 bases. The CDR3 is made up of 15 amino acids. Germline V gene sequence: CDR1 GTSNPN, CDR2 SVGIG (reference sequence). The DNA for the CDR3 is TGTGCCTGGATTCAAACGGGCAGTTTGAACACTGAAGCTTTCTTT. This translates into CAWIQTGSLNTEAFF.

The rearrangement uses TRBV7-3 and TRBJ1-6, with TRBD1 as a possible D gene (5 bases). The V end lost 2 bases, the J end lost 8 bases, and 7 bases lay between the germline ends. CDR3 length equals 13 residues. Germline lookup yields CDR1 SGHTA and CDR2 FQGTGA. The CDR3 is CASSLVRDSPLHF. Written as DNA, the CDR3 is TGTGCCAGCAGCTTAGTCAGGGATTCACCCCTCCACTTT.

This clone has just one count. The chain links TRBV6-1 to TRBJ2-3; 7 bases map to TRBD1. This CDR3 has 15 amino acids. After removal of 0 bases from V and 4 bases from J, the junction contained 4 bases not matched to a gene. The germline gives CDR1 MNHNS, CDR2 SASEGT. In DNA, the CDR3 is TGTGCCAGCAGTGAAGCAGGGGGCGCTTCAGATACGCAGTATTTT. Translation gives CASSEAGGASDTQYF.

The chain uses TRBV2 and TRBJ1-2, with D possibly being TRBD1 (5 bases). V was cut by 3 bases and J by 8 bases, with 13 bases left in between. CDR3 size: 13 residues. Germline V lookup: CDR1 SNHLY, CDR2 FYNNEI. CDR3 bases: TGTGCCAGCAGTGACAGGGTAACTAAGGGCTACACCTTC. Translation: CASSDRVTKGYTF.

The chain uses TRBV10-2 and TRBJ2-5; D is possibly TRBD1 or TRBD2 (6 bases each). V lost 3 bases and J 3 bases, leaving 11 bases between the germline ends. Germline loops: CDR1 WSHSY, CDR2 SAAADI. The CDR3 contains 14 residues. CDR3 DNA: TGCGCCAGCAGTGATTACGGGGGCAAAGAGACCCAGTACTTC. Its translation: CASSDYGGKETQYF.

The chain is built from TRBV4-1 and TRBJ1-4; D possibly corresponds to TRBD1 (5 bases). The germline gives CDR1 MGHRA, CDR2 YSYEKL. The ends were cut back, 4 bases at V and 7 bases at J, with 22 bases in the middle. CDR3 length equals 17 residues. CDR3 sequence: CASSPKSVGDRGEKLFF. The DNA for the CDR3 is TGCGCCAGCAGCCCCAAATCGGTCGGGGACCGGGGTGAAAAACTGTTTTTT.

V is TRBV2 and J is TRBJ2-5; D unresolved. The V end lost 1 base, the J end lost 13 bases, and 16 bases lay between the germline ends. The CDR3 contains 13 residues. The V gene's germline CDR1 is SNHLY and CDR2 FYNNEI. CDR3 sequence: CASSEVRQDPLYF. The DNA of the CDR3 is TGTGCCAGCAGTGAAGTAAGGCAGGATCCCCTGTACTTC.

The V and J genes are TRBV6-6 and TRBJ1-3, with TRBD1 as a possible D gene (6 bases). CDR1 and CDR2 from the germline V gene are MNHNY and SVGAGI (reference sequence). This CDR3 is 15 amino acids long. Trimming pared 8 bases from V and 2 bases from J, leaving 16 bases between. The CDR3: CASAVQGSAGNTIYF. The CDR3 DNA sequence: TGTGCCAGCGCCGTACAGGGTTCGGCTGGAAACACCATATATTTT.

This chain uses TRBV7-2 with TRBJ2-3; D unresolved. Trimming left V 4 bases short and J 6 bases short, with 8 bases between. Germline V lookup: CDR1 SGHTA, CDR2 FQGNSA. There are 12 residues in the CDR3. Here the CDR3 DNA reads TGTGCCAGCAGCTCCGACTTCGATACGCAGTATTTT. As protein: CASSSDFDTQYF.

This chain joins TRBV7-9 and TRBJ1-3, with 8 bases fitting TRBD1. Germline CDR1 and CDR2: SEHNR and FQNEAQ (reference sequence). The CDR3 spans 14 residues. After removal of 4 bases from V and 8 bases from J, the junction contained 7 bases not matched to a gene. This CDR3 is CASSSQTGEYTIYF. DNA of the CDR3: TGTGCCAGCAGCTCCCAGACAGGGGAATACACCATATATTTT.

The V and J genes are TRBV7-2 and TRBJ2-4, with D possibly matching TRBD1 (6 bases). Germline CDR1 SGHTA, CDR2 FQGNSA. The CDR3 extends over 14 amino acids. The V and J ends lost 5 bases and 1 base respectively, with 9 bases between them. The CDR3 loop reads CASSPGAAKNIQYF. CDR3 in DNA: TGTGCCAGCAGCCCAGGGGCGGCCAAAAACATTCAGTACTTC.

This chain uses TRBV4-2 with TRBJ1-1; D may be TRBD1 (6 bases). Germline-derived CDR1 and CDR2 are LGHNA and YNFKEQ. The V gene lost 0 bases and the J gene lost 3 bases, with 14 bases spanning the gap. The CDR3 covers 16 residues. CDR3 nucleotide sequence: TGTGCCAGCAGCCAAGATGGTGGGGGGCAGGACACTGAAGCTTTCTTT. Protein: CASSQDGGGQDTEAFF.

The CDR3 DNA reads TGTGCCAGCAGGAGAACCACCTACAATGAGCAGTTCTTC. This gives the protein CASRRTTYNEQFF. V and J are TRBV2 and TRBJ2-1; D is unclear. The CDR3 has 13 amino acids. Trimming cost V 6 bases and J 2 bases, with 8 bases left between them. Per germline, CDR1 SNHLY and CDR2 FYNNEI.

The V call is TRBV13, the J call TRBJ2-1; 7 nucleotides match TRBD2. Germline V gene lookup returns CDR1 PRHDT and CDR2 FYEKMQ (reference sequence). Trimming removed 5 bases from V and 2 bases from J; junction bases left unmatched: 6. This CDR3 has 15 residues. As DNA, the CDR3 is TGTGCCAGCAGCCGAGCGGGACTTACCTACAATGAGCAGTTCTTC. Its protein product is CASSRAGLTYNEQFF.